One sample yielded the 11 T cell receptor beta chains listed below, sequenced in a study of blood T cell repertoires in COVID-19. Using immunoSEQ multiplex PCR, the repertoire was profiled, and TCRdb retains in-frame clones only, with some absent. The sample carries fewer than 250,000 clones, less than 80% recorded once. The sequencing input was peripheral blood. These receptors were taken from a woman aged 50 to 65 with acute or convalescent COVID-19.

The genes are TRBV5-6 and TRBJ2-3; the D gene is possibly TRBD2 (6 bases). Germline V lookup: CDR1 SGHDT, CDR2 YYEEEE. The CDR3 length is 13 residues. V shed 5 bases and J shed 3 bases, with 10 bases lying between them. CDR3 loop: CASSLRGTDTQYF. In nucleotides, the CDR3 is TGTGCCAGCAGTCTTCGGGGGACAGATACGCAGTATTTT.

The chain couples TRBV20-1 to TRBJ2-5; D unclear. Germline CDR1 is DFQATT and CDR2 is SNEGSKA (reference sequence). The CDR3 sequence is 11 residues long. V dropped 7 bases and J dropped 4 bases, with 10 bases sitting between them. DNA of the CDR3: TGCAGTGGACTGTTTCGAGAGACCCAGTACTTC. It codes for CSGLFRETQYF.

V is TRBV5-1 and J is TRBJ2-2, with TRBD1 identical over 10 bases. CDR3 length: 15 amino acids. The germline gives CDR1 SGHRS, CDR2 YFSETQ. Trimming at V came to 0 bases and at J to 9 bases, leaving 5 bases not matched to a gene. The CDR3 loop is CASSLVVTGGRELFF. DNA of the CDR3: TGCGCCAGCAGCTTGGTAGTGACAGGGGGCAGGGAGCTGTTTTTT.

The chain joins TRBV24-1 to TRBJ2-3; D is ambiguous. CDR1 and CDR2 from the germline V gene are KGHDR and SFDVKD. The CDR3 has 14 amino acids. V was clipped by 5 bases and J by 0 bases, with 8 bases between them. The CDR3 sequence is CATSGSSSTDTQYF. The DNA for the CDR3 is TGTGCCACCAGTGGTAGTTCTAGCACAGATACGCAGTATTTT.

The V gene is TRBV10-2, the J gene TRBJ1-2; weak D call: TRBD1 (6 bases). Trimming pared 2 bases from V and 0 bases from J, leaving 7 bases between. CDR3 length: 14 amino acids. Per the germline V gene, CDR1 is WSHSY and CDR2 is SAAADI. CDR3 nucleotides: TGCGCCAGCAGTGAGGACAGGACTAACTATGGCTACACCTTC. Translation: CASSEDRTNYGYTF.

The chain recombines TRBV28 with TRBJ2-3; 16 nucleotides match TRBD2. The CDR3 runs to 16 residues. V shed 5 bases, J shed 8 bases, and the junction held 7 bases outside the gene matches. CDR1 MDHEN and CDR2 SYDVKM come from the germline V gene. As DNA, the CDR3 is TGTGCCAGCAGTGGGGGACTAGCGGGAGGGAGGAGTACGCAGTATTTT. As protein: CASSGGLAGGRSTQYF.

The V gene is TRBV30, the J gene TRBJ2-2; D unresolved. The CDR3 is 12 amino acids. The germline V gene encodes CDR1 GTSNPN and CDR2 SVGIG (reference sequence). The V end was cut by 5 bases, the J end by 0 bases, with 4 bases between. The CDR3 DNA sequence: TGTGCCTGGGCAGCGAACACCGGGGAGCTGTTTTTT. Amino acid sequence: CAWAANTGELFF. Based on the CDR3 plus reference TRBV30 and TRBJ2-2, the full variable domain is SQTIHQWPATLVQPVGSPLSLECTVEGTSNPNLYWYRQAAGRGLQLLFYSVGIGQISSEVPQNLSASRPQDRQFILSSKKLLLSDSGFYLCAWAANTGELFFGEGSRLTVL.

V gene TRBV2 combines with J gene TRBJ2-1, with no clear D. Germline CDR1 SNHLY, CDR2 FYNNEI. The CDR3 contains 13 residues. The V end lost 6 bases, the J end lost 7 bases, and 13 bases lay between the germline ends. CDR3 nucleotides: TGTGCCAGCAGAGCAGACTTTAAGAATGAGCAGTTCTTC. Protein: CASRADFKNEQFF.

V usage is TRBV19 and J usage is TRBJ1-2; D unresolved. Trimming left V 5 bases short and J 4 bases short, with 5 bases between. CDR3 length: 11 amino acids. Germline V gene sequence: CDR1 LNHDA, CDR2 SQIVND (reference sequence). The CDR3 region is CASSSIYGYTF. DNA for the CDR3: TGTGCCAGTAGTTCAATCTATGGCTACACCTTC.

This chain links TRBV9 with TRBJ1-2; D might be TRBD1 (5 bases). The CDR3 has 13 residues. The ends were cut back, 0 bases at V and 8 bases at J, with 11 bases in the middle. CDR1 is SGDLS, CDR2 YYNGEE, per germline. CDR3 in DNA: TGTGCCAGCAGCGTAGCCCAGGGCTGGGGCTACACCTTC. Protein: CASSVAQGWGYTF. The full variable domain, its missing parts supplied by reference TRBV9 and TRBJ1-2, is DSGVTQTPKHLITATGQRVTLRCSPRSGDLSVYWYQQSLDQGLQFLIQYYNGEERAKGNILERFSAQQFPDLHSELNLSSLELGDSALYFCASSVAQGWGYTFGSGTRLTVV.

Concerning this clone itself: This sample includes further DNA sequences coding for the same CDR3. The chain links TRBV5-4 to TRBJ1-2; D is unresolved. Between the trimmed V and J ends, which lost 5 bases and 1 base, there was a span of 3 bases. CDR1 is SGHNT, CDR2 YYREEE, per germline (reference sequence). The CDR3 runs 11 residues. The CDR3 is CASSLNYGYTF. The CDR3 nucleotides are TGTGCCAGCAGTCTTAACTATGGCTACACCTTC.